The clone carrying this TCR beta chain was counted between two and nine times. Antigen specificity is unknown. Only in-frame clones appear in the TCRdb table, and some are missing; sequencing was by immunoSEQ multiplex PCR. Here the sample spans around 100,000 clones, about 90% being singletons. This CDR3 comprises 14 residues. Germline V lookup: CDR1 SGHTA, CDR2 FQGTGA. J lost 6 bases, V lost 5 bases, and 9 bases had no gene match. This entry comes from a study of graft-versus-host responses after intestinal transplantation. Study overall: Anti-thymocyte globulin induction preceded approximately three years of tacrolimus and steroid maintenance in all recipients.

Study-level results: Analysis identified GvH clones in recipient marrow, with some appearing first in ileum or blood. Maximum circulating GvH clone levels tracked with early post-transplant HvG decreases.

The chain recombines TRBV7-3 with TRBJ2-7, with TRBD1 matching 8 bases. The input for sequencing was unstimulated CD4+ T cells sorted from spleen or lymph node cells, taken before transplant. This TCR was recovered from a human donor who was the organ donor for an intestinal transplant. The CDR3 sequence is CASSMGTGFGEQYF. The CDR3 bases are TGTGCCAGCAGCATGGGGACAGGCTTTGGCGAGCAGTACTTC.